This passage covers 20 T cell receptor beta chains from one sample sequenced in a study of T-cell reconstitution after alpha-beta-depleted transplantation in children. Unique molecular identifiers were used in preparing the TCRbeta library. TCRdb fed the PCR reads into MiXCR, producing one record per CDR3 protein. The sample holds hundreds of thousands of distinct CDR3 sequences, approximately 16% seen once. Sequenced here: PBMCs from the stem cell graft donor, sampled from the stem cell graft. These TCRs come from a human donor who donated a stem cell graft to a child with acute myeloid leukemia.

V is TRBV7-2 and J is TRBJ1-3; maybe TRBD1 (5 bases). The CDR3 spans 15 residues. The germline CDR1 and CDR2 sequences are SGHTA and FQGNSA. The germline V and J ends were trimmed by 4 bases and 0 bases, with 10 bases remaining between them. The CDR3 sequence: CASSYARGSGNTIYF. The CDR3 DNA is TGTGCCAGCAGCTACGCTAGGGGCTCTGGAAACACCATATATTTT.

With respect to this clonotype: Given a much more abundant clone one base away, this may be a read error. Likely a read error: the CDR3 ends without its conserved phenylalanine or tryptophan. This CDR3 reads CSAPRTSPLRWNEQFL. The CDR3 nucleotides are TGCAGTGCTCCTCGGACTAGCCCTCTGAGGTGGAATGAGCAGTTCCTC. The V and J genes are TRBV20-1 and TRBJ2-1, with 8 nucleotides matching TRBD2. The CDR3 has 16 amino acids. J was trimmed by 7 bases and V by 5 bases; bases with no gene match: 16. The V gene's germline CDR1 is DFQATT and CDR2 SNEGSKA (reference sequence).

This clonotype has only a few counts. The rearrangement joins TRBV25-1 to TRBJ1-2; TRBD1 might be the D (6 bases). The V gene's germline CDR1 is MGHDK and CDR2 SYGVNS. V dropped 7 bases and J dropped 2 bases, with 8 bases sitting between them. The CDR3 extends over 12 amino acids. CDR3 amino acids: CASTTGNYGYTF. CDR3 in DNA: TGTGCCAGCACTACAGGGAACTATGGCTACACCTTC.

This clonotype came up many times. The rearrangement joins TRBV5-6 to TRBJ2-5, with 8 bases lining up with TRBD2. CDR1 is SGHDT and CDR2 is YYEEEE in the germline V gene. V was pared by 3 bases and J by 4 bases, with 5 bases of the junction left unmatched. The CDR3 length is 14 residues. CDR3 amino acids: CASSYRGGGETQYF. The CDR3 DNA reads TGTGCCAGCAGCTACCGGGGGGGCGGAGAGACCCAGTACTTC.

This clonotype turned up a few times. The chain combines TRBV12-3 or TRBV12-4 with TRBJ2-3; tentatively, D is TRBD2 (5 bases). The CDR3 is made up of 14 amino acids. Trimming removed 3 bases at V and 5 bases at J, with 12 bases between. The CDR3 loop reads CASSLFSAQDTQYF. CDR3 sequence (DNA): TGTGCCAGCAGTTTGTTTAGCGCCCAAGATACGCAGTATTTT.

This clonotype was counted a single time. The chain is built from TRBV12-3 or TRBV12-4 and TRBJ1-2; a weak D match, TRBD1 (6 bases). This CDR3 spans 16 amino acids. The V end was cut by 6 bases, the J end by 6 bases, with 23 bases between. CDR3 protein: CASSPMGGAYWDGYTF. The CDR3 DNA reads TGTGCCAGCAGCCCAATGGGGGGGGCTTATTGGGATGGCTACACCTTC.

The table lists this clonotype with a few counts. The chain is built from TRBV7-9 and TRBJ1-4, with D possibly matching TRBD1 (5 bases). V was clipped by 2 bases and J by 8 bases, with 9 bases between them. There are 13 residues in the CDR3. Germline V gene sequence: CDR1 SEHNR, CDR2 FQNEAQ (reference sequence). The CDR3 nucleotides are TGTGCCAGCAGCTTAAGAGGGGAGGAAAAACTGTTTTTT. It translates to CASSLRGEEKLFF.

This clonotype was observed a few times. This rearrangement joins TRBV6-2 or TRBV6-3 to TRBJ1-5; D perhaps matches TRBD1 (5 bases). V was trimmed by 2 bases and J by 0 bases, leaving 20 bases between them. Germline-derived CDR1 and CDR2 are MNHEY and SVGEGT. This CDR3 contains 19 residues. The CDR3 region has the DNA TGTGCCAGCAGTTACGACGACAGTTCCGTACTTTATAGCAATCAGCCCCAGCATTTT. As protein: CASSYDDSSVLYSNQPQHF.

There are many counts of this clonotype. This chain uses TRBV20-1 with TRBJ1-1; perhaps TRBD1 as D (5 bases). Trimming pared 4 bases from V and 4 bases from J, leaving 13 bases between. This CDR3 is 13 amino acids long. Per the germline V gene, CDR1 is DFQATT and CDR2 is SNEGSKA (reference sequence). Written as DNA, the CDR3 is TGCAGTGCTAAGGGGACGGAGAGCACTGAAGCTTTCTTT. Translating gives CSAKGTESTEAFF.

This clonotype has ten or more counts. The chain has TRBV20-1 and TRBJ1-6; D is ambiguous. Germline V gene data show CDR1 as DFQATT and CDR2 as SNEGSKA (reference sequence). V was trimmed by 6 bases and J by 3 bases, leaving 15 bases between them. CDR3 length equals 15 residues. The CDR3 reads CSAAAGGNYNSPLHF. In DNA form, the CDR3 reads TGCAGTGCCGCAGCGGGAGGCAACTATAATTCACCCCTCCACTTT.

This clonotype was seen repeatedly, ten times or more. The chain links TRBV12-3 or TRBV12-4 to TRBJ1-1, with D possibly TRBD1 on 5 matching bases. V was pared by 2 bases and J by 9 bases, with 10 bases between. The CDR3 sequence is 12 residues long. CDR3: CASSLPGPKAFF. The CDR3 DNA reads TGTGCCAGCAGTTTACCGGGACCTAAAGCTTTCTTT.

The gene calls are TRBV3-1 and TRBJ2-2; 8 bases agree with TRBD2. Trimming took 3 bases from V and 2 from J; bases not matched to a gene: 2. The V gene's germline CDR1 is LGHDT and CDR2 YNNKEL (reference sequence). This CDR3 contains 15 residues. CDR3 amino acids: CASSHAGGNTGELFF. The CDR3 DNA is TGTGCCAGCAGCCACGCGGGGGGAAACACCGGGGAGCTGTTTTTT.

This clonotype was counted ten times or more. The chain recombines TRBV20-1 with TRBJ1-1; possible D gene TRBD1, 6 bases. Germline V gene sequence: CDR1 DFQATT, CDR2 SNEGSKA (reference sequence). The CDR3 runs to 17 residues. V lost 0 bases and J 0 bases, leaving 17 bases between the germline ends. CDR3 nucleotides: TGCAGTGCTAGAGATCCTAGCAGGGGATTCATGAACACTGAAGCTTTCTTT. Translated: CSARDPSRGFMNTEAFF.

A single count supports this clonotype. A much bigger clone sits one base away, suggesting this may be a read error. CDR3 DNA sequence: TGCAGTGTTTCACGACAGGGGGGAAAGGGCTACAATGACCAGTTCTTC. As protein: CSVSRQGGKGYNDQFF. The chain couples TRBV20-1 to TRBJ2-1; 9 positions match TRBD1. Germline V gene data show CDR1 as DFQATT and CDR2 as SNEGSKA (reference sequence). CDR3 size: 16 residues.

The sample holds many counts of this clonotype. The chain has TRBV18 and TRBJ2-3, with D hard to call. V lost 5 bases to trimming and J lost 5 bases, with 5 bases between them. This CDR3 is built from 11 residues. Per the germline V gene, CDR1 is KGHSH and CDR2 is LQKENI. CDR3 DNA: TGTGCCAGCTCAGACGGAGATACGCAGTATTTT. Residues: CASSDGDTQYF.

This clonotype was counted between two and nine times. The J gene is TRBJ2-3, the V gene TRBV20-1; the match to TRBD2 covers 7 bases. This CDR3 is 13 amino acids long. J lost 2 bases, V lost 7 bases, and 6 bases had no gene match. The germline gives CDR1 DFQATT, CDR2 SNEGSKA (reference sequence). In DNA form, the CDR3 reads TGCAGTGGGGGGGGGGAAACCACAGATACGCAGTATTTT. Residues: CSGGGETTDTQYF.

This clonotype has a handful of counts. This chain connects TRBV12-3 or TRBV12-4 to TRBJ1-4; D is undetermined. CDR3 length equals 18 residues. Trimming removed 8 bases from V and 0 bases from J, with 22 bases in between. This CDR3 reads CASGHFRARIATNEKLFF. The CDR3 DNA follows: TGTGCCAGCGGCCACTTTAGGGCCAGAATTGCAACTAATGAAAAACTGTTTTTT.

The chain couples TRBV7-2 to TRBJ2-7, with D possibly matching TRBD1 (6 bases). The CDR3 spans 17 residues. Deletions cut 5 bases from V and 1 base from J, with 21 bases between. The germline CDR1 and CDR2 sequences are SGHTA and FQGNSA. The CDR3 DNA is TGTGCCAGCAGCCTCCGAACAGGGACCTGGAGTTCCTACGAGCAGTACTTC. Its protein product is CASSLRTGTWSSYEQYF.

This clonotype was seen many times. This chain joins TRBV20-1 and TRBJ1-2, with no clear D. Germline V lookup: CDR1 DFQATT, CDR2 SNEGSKA (reference sequence). CDR3 size: 12 residues. Trimming took off 5 bases at V and 4 bases at J, with 11 bases between the two ends. CDR3 amino acids: CSAHGVGYGYTF. The DNA of the CDR3 is TGCAGTGCTCATGGGGTTGGCTATGGCTACACCTTC.

The chain couples TRBV12-3 or TRBV12-4 to TRBJ1-2; D ambiguous. V was clipped by 5 bases and J by 4 bases, with 17 bases between them. This CDR3 spans 15 amino acids. This CDR3 reads CASSRTSTALYGYTF. CDR3 DNA: TGTGCCAGCAGTAGAACAAGTACAGCTCTCTATGGCTACACCTTC.